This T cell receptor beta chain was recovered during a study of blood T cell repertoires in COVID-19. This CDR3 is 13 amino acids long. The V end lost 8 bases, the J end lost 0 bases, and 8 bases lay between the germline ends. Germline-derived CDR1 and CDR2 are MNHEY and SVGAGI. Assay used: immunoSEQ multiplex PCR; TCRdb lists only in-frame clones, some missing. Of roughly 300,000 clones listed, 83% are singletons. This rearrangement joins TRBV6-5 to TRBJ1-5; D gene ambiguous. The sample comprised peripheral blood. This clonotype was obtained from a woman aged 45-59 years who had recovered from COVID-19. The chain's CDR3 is CASAPYSNQPQHF. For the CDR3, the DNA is TGTGCCAGCGCGCCATATAGCAATCAGCCCCAGCATTTT.